The 12 T cell receptor beta chains below come from one sample, sequenced in a study of T-cell memory formation after mild COVID-19. TCRdb passed the 5' RACE reads through MiXCR, listing each CDR3 protein once. The table lists about 400,000 distinct CDR3 sequences, less than 25% of them singletons. Sequencing was performed on PBMCs or a T cell subset sorted from them (not recorded which). These receptors originate from an adult woman who had mild COVID-19 (a few samples of this study predate the infection). Cell type and time point are not known.

The table lists this clonotype with a few counts. The chain couples TRBV30 to TRBJ1-1; D ambiguous. The germline V and J ends were trimmed by 4 bases and 0 bases, with 9 bases remaining between them. The CDR3 loop spans 13 amino acids. CDR1 is GTSNPN and CDR2 is SVGIG in the germline V gene (reference sequence). This CDR3 is CAWTRTVNTEAFF. The CDR3 bases are TGTGCCTGGACTAGGACGGTGAACACTGAAGCTTTCTTT.

This clonotype was detected a few times. The V call is TRBV7-9, the J call TRBJ2-1, with D hard to call. This CDR3 has 16 amino acids. V dropped 5 bases and J dropped 0 bases, with 14 bases sitting between them. Per the germline V gene, CDR1 is SEHNR and CDR2 is FQNEAQ (reference sequence). CDR3 residues: CASSPVRTVSYNEQFF. DNA of the CDR3: TGTGCCAGCAGCCCGGTCCGGACCGTCTCCTACAATGAGCAGTTCTTC. Combining the CDR3 with reference TRBV7-9 and TRBJ2-1 gives the whole variable domain DTGVSQNPRHKITKRGQNVTFRCDPISEHNRLYWYRQTLGQGPEFLTYFQNEAQLEKSRLLSDRFSAERPKGSFSTLEIQRTEQGDSAMYLCASSPVRTVSYNEQFFGPGTRLTVL.

This clonotype was detected only a few times. This chain connects TRBV19 to TRBJ1-1; 7 nucleotides line up with TRBD1. J lost 3 bases, V lost 10 bases, and 14 bases had no gene match. Germline-derived CDR1 and CDR2 are LNHDA and SQIVND (reference sequence). There are 15 residues in the CDR3. CDR3 amino acids: CATTTGIGGDTEAFF. The CDR3 coding sequence is TGTGCCACCACGACAGGGATCGGTGGGGACACTGAAGCTTTCTTT.

This chain uses TRBV12-3 or TRBV12-4 with TRBJ2-7; TRBD2 might be the D (6 bases). V lost 5 bases and J 7 bases, leaving 24 bases between the germline ends. The CDR3 runs 16 residues. CDR3 residues: CASSPGSEAGNCEQYF. CDR3 nucleotides: TGTGCCAGCAGTCCCGGGAGCGAGGCGGGTAATTGTGAGCAGTACTTC.

The J gene is TRBJ1-2, the V gene TRBV21-1; the table gives TRBD1 as D, unverified against the DNA. TRBV21-1 is a recognized pseudogene. There are 17 residues in the CDR3. CDR3 DNA sequence: TGTGCCAGCAGCAAAGCCAGGGACAGTAAAAGGAACTATGGCTACACCTTC. Protein product: CASSKARDSKRNYGYTF.

The chain is built from TRBV4-3 and TRBJ1-2; D uncertain. This CDR3 is built from 15 residues. V gave up 0 bases and J gave up 5 bases, with 13 bases separating them. Germline V gene sequence: CDR1 LGHNA, CDR2 YSLEER. DNA of the CDR3: TGCGCCAGCAGCCAAGAGTCGCACAGCGAGTATGGCTACACCTTC. This codes for CASSQESHSEYGYTF.

This clonotype was observed a single time. The chain carries TRBV5-1 and TRBJ2-1; D uncertain. The last part of the DNA fits TRBJ2-5 better; the J call may be wrong. The CDR3 sequence is 13 residues long. The germline CDR1 and CDR2 sequences are SGHRS and YFSETQ. The CDR3 DNA is TGCGCCAGCAGCTTGGAGGGCAGCGAGACCCAGTACTTC. It translates to CASSLEGSETQYF.

J is TRBJ1-1 and V is TRBV19; 7 positions match TRBD1. The CDR3 covers 17 residues. Trimming removed 0 bases from V and 1 base from J; junction bases left unmatched: 8. CDR1 and CDR2 (germline): LNHDA, SQIVND (reference sequence). CDR3 amino acids: CASSIEQGNYKNTEAFF. CDR3 coding DNA: TGTGCCAGTAGTATAGAACAGGGGAATTACAAGAACACTGAAGCTTTCTTT. Full variable domain (remainder filled in from reference TRBV19 and TRBJ1-1): DGGITQSPKYLFRKEGQNVTLSCEQNLNHDAMYWYRQDPGQGLRLIYYSQIVNDFQKGDIAEGYSVSREKKESFPLTVTSAQKNPTAFYLCASSIEQGNYKNTEAFFGQGTRLTVV.

This clonotype was recorded a few times. The chain uses TRBV7-2 and TRBJ1-1, with 9 bases lining up with TRBD1. V was clipped by 8 bases and J by 4 bases; unmatched bases: 11. CDR1 SGHTA and CDR2 FQGNSA come from the germline V gene. This CDR3 is built from 15 residues. Here the CDR3 reads CASQHGGQGRTEAFF. CDR3 bases: TGTGCCAGCCAACACGGTGGACAGGGGCGCACTGAAGCTTTCTTT.

The chain combines TRBV11-2 with TRBJ2-7; unclear D gene. With 5 bases removed from V and 9 bases from J, the gap between germline ends came to 11 bases. The CDR3 covers 11 residues. CDR1 and CDR2 (germline): SGHAT, FQNNGV. Here the CDR3 reads CASSPTMGQYF. In DNA form, the CDR3 reads TGTGCCAGCAGCCCCACGATGGGGCAGTACTTC.

This clonotype was counted a few times. This rearrangement joins TRBV9 to TRBJ1-6; no definite D call. This CDR3 has 17 residues. Trimming took off 0 bases at V and 0 bases at J, with 10 bases between the two ends. CDR1 is SGDLS, CDR2 YYNGEE, per germline. The CDR3 reads CASSVEGSTSYNSPLHF. The CDR3 nucleotides are TGTGCCAGCAGCGTAGAGGGCAGTACCTCCTATAATTCACCCCTCCACTTT.

The genes are TRBV4-3 and TRBJ2-1; D perhaps matches TRBD2 (6 bases). Germline CDR1 is LGHNA and CDR2 is YSLEER. Trimming removed 6 bases from V and 0 bases from J, with 12 bases in between. CDR3 size: 15 residues. This CDR3 reads CASRMEGGSYNEQFF. The CDR3 nucleotides read TGCGCCAGCAGGATGGAGGGCGGCTCCTACAATGAGCAGTTCTTC.